The clone carrying this T cell receptor (beta chain) was detected many times. Its antigen is currently unknown. The sample is drawn from a study of regulatory T cells in long-lasting Graves disease. Notes on the study in general: TRBV28, TRBJ1-2 and TRBJ2-5 were segments that persistent disease favored. Between persistent patients, 2,500 to 3,500 public clonotypes were shared, exceeding the roughly 1,000 shared between new patients. The analysis examined peripheral blood only and excluded thyroid tissue.

Germline V gene sequence: CDR1 SGHAT, CDR2 FQNNGV. The CDR3 covers 13 residues. V was trimmed by 5 bases and J by 6 bases, leaving 12 bases between them. Time point specified: newly diagnosed GD, antithyroid drugs for less than 3 months. RNA extracted from PBMCs served as the sequencing template. Construction of the TCR beta libraries employed iRepertoire HTBI primers in conjunction with Arm-PCR of CDR3 regions. As originally analysed: The samples included under 75 TRBV and some 15 TRBJ segments. TCRdb re-derived calls from the multiplex PCR reads in MiXCR, one entry per CDR3 protein. The authors' filters were not applied to this entry. This sample carries 300,000 to 450,000 distinct CDR3 sequences, around a sixth of them seen once, and the ten largest clones take about 20%.

This receptor was obtained from a female donor with Graves disease. The rearrangement uses TRBV11-2 and TRBJ2-3; D remains ambiguous. Source: peripheral blood mononuclear cells (PBMCs), taken at new diagnosis, from a patient treated with antithyroid drugs. CDR3: CASSLRPSDTQYF. For the CDR3, the DNA is TGTGCCAGCAGCCTCCGACCCTCCGATACGCAGTATTTT. Filled out from reference TRBV11-2 and TRBJ2-3, the complete variable domain reads EAGVAQSPRYKIIEKRQSVAFWCNPISGHATLYWYQQILGQGPKLLIQFQNNGVVDDSQLPKDRFSAERLKGVDSTLKIQPAKLEDSAVYLCASSLRPSDTQYFGPGTRLTVL.